This T cell receptor (beta chain) was observed in a study of blood T cell repertoires in COVID-19. As originally analysed: Estimation of nucleated cell counts was performed using reference gene primer amplification. Profiled with immunoSEQ multiplex PCR; TCRdb holds only in-frame clones, not every one. V and J calls and clone size come straight from that table; D and trimming were deduced from the DNA. The table records 150,000 to 200,000 clones, about nine tenths of them present only once. This CDR3 is built from 14 residues. From germline, CDR1 is MGHRA and CDR2 YSYEKL. J gave up 0 bases and V 4 bases, and 0 bases lay outside the gene matches.

Source material: peripheral blood. This TCR derives from a man between 60 and 75 years old with active or convalescent COVID-19. The rearrangement uses TRBV4-1 and TRBJ2-7, with 10 bases matching TRBD2. The CDR3 here is CASSPSGSSYEQYF. In DNA form, the CDR3 reads TGCGCCAGCAGCCCTAGCGGGAGCTCCTACGAGCAGTACTTC.